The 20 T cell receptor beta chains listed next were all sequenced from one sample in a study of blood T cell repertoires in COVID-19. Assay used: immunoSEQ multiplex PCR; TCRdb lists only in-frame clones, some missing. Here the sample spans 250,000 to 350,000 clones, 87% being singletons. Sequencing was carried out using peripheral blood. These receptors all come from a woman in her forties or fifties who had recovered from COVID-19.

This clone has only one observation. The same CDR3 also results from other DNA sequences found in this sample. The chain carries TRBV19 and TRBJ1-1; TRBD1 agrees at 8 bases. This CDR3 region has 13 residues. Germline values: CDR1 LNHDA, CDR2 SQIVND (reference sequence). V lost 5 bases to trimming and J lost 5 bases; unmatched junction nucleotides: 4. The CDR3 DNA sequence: TGTGCCAGTAGTGACAGGGGTGGGACTGAAGCTTTCTTT. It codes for CASSDRGGTEAFF.

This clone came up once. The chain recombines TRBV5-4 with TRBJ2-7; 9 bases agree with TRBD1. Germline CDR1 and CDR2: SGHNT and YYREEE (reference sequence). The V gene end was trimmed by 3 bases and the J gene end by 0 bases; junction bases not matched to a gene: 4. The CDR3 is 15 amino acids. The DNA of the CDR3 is TGTGCCAGCAGCTCTCGACAGGGGGGCTCCTACGAGCAGTACTTC. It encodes CASSSRQGGSYEQYF. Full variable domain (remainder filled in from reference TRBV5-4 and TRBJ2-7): ETGVTQSPTHLIKTRGQQVTLRCSSQSGHNTVSWYQQALGQGPQFIFQYYREEENGRGNFPPRFSGLQFPNYSSELNVNALELDDSALYLCASSSRQGGSYEQYFGPGTRLTVT.

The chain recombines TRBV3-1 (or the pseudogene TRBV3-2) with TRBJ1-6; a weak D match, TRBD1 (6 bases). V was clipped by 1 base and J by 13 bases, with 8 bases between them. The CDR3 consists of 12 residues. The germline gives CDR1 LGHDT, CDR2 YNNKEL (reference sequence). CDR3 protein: CASSQVGGPLHF. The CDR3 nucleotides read TGTGCCAGCAGCCAAGTAGGGGGTCCCCTCCACTTT.

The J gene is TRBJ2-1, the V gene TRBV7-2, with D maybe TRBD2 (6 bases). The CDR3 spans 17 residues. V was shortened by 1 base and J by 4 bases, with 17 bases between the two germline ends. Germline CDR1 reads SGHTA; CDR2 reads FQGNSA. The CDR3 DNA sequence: TGTGCCAGCAGCTTAGGGAGGGGCCGACGGGTATACAATGAGCAGTTCTTC. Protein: CASSLGRGRRVYNEQFF. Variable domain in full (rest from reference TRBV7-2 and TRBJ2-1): GAGVSQSPSNKVTEKGKDVELRCDPISGHTALYWYRQSLGQGLEFLIYFQGNSAPDKSGLPSDRFSAERTGGSVSTLTIQRTQQEDSAVYLCASSLGRGRRVYNEQFFGPGTRLTVL.

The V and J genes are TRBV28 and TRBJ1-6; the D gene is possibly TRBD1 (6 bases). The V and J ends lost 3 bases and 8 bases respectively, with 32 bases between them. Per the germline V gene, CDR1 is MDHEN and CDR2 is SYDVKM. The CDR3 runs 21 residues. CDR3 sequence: CASSLGAGAPEHREWDSPLHF. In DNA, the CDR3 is TGTGCCAGCAGTTTGGGGGCGGGAGCCCCAGAGCATAGGGAGTGGGATTCACCCCTCCACTTT.

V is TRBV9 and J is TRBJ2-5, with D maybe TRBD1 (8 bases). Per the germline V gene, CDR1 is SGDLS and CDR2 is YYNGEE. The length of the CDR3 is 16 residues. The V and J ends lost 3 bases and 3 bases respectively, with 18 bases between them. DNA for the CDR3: TGTGCCAGCAGCGCAGGCGGGGGACAGGCCAAAGAGACCCAGTACTTC. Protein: CASSAGGGQAKETQYF.

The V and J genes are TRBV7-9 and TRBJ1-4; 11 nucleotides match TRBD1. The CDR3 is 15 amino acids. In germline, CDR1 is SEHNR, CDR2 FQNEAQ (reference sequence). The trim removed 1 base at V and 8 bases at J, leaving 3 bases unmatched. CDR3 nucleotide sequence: TGTGCCAGCAGCTTAGAGGGGACAGGGGGAGAAAAACTGTTTTTT. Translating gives CASSLEGTGGEKLFF.

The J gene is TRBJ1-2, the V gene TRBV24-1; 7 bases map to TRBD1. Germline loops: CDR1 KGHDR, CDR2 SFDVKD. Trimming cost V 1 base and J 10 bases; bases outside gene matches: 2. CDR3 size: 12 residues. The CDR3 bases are TGTGCCACCAGTGATTTACAGGGGATCTACACCTTC. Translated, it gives CATSDLQGIYTF.

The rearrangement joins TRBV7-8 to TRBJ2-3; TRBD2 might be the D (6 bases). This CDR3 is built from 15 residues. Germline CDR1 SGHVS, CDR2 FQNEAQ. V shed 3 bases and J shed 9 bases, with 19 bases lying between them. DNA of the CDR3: TGTGCCAGCAGCTTCATATCTCGGGAGTCCGCGACGCAGTATTTT. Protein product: CASSFISRESATQYF.

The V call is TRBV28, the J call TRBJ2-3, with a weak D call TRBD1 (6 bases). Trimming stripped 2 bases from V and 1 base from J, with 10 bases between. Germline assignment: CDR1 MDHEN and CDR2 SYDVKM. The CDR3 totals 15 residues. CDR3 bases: TGTGCCAGCAGTTTAAGGGGGTCTGGCACAGATACGCAGTATTTT. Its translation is CASSLRGSGTDTQYF. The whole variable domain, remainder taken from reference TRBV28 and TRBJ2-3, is DVKVTQSSRYLVKRTGEKVFLECVQDMDHENMFWYRQDPGLGLRLIYFSYDVKMKEKGDIPEGYSVSREKKERFSLILESASTNQTSMYLCASSLRGSGTDTQYFGPGTRLTVL.

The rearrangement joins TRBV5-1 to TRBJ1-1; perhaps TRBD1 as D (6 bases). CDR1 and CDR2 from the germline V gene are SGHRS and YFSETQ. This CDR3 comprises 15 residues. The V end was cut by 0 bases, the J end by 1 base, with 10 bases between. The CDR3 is CASSLAPGENTEAFF. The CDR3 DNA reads TGCGCCAGCAGCTTGGCCCCAGGGGAGAACACTGAAGCTTTCTTT.

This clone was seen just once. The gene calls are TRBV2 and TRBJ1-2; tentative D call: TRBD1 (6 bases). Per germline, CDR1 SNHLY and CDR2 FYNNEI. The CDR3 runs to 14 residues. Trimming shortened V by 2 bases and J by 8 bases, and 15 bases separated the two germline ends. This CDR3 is CASSERGSVRGYTF. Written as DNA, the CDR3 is TGTGCCAGCAGTGAAAGGGGGTCTGTTCGCGGCTACACCTTC.

The CDR3 sequence is CASSLAGALSSGNTIYF. CDR3 DNA: TGCGCCAGCAGCTTGGCAGGGGCCCTGAGCTCTGGAAACACCATATATTTT. J is TRBJ1-3 and V is TRBV5-1, with TRBD1 as a possible D gene (6 bases). Germline loops: CDR1 SGHRS, CDR2 YFSETQ. The length of the CDR3 is 17 residues. Trimming stripped 0 bases from V and 0 bases from J, with 13 bases between.

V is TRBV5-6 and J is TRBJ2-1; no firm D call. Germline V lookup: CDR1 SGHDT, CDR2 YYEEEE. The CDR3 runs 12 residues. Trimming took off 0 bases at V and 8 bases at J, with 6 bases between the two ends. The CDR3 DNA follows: TGTGCCAGCAGCTTGGTTGGGCATGAGCAGTTCTTC. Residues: CASSLVGHEQFF.

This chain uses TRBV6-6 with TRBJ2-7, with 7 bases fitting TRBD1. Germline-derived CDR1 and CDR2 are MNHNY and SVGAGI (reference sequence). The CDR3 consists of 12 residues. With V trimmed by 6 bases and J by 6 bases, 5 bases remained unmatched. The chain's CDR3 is CASSPRTGEQYF. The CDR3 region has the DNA TGTGCCAGCAGCCCTCGGACAGGCGAGCAGTACTTC.

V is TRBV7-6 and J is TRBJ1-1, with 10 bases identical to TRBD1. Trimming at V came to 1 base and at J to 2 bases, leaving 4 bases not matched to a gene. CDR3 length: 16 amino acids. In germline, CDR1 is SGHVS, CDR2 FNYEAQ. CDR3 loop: CASSLGQGAPNTEAFF. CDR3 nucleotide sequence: TGTGCCAGCAGCTTAGGACAGGGGGCCCCTAACACTGAAGCTTTCTTT.

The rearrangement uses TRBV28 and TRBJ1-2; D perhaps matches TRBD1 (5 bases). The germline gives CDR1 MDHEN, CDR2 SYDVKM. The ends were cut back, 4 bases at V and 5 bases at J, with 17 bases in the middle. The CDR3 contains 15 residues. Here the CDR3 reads CASSSQGQGGYGYTF. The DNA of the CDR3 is TGTGCCAGCAGTTCCCAAGGGCAGGGAGGGTATGGCTACACCTTC.

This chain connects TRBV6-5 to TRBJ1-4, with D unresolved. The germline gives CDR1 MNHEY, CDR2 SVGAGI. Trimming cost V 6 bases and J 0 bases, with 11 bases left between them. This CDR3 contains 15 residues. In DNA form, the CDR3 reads TGTGCCAGCAGCTACAACACAGCAACTAATGAAAAACTGTTTTTT. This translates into CASSYNTATNEKLFF.

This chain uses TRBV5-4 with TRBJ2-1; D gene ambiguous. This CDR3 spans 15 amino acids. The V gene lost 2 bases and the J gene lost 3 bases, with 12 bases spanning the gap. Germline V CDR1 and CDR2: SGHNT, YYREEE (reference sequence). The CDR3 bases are TGTGCCAGCAGCTTTGATCGCCGGTTCTACAATGAGCAGTTCTTC. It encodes CASSFDRRFYNEQFF.

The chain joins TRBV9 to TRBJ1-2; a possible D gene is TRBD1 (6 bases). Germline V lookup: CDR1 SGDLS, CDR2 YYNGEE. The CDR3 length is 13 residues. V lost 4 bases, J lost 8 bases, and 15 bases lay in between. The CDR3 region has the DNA TGTGCCAGCAGCCCACAAACAGGGCAAGGCTACACCTTC. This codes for CASSPQTGQGYTF.